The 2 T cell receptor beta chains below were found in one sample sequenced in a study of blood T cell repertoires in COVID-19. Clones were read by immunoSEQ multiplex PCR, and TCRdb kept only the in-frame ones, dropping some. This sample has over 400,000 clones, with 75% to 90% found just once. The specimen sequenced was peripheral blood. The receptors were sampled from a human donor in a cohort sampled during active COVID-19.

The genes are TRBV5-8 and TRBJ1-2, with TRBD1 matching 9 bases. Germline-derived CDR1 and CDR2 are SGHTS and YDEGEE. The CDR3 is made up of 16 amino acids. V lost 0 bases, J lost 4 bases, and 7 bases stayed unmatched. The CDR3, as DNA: TGTGCCAGCAGCTTGGTTGGGACAGGGAGTTTCTATGGCTACACCTTC. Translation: CASSLVGTGSFYGYTF.

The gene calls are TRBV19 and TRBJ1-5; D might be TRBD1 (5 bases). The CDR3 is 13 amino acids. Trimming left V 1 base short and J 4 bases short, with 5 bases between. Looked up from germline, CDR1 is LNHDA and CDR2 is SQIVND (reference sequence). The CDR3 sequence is CASSIGQNQPQHF. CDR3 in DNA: TGTGCCAGTAGTATAGGACAGAATCAGCCCCAGCATTTT. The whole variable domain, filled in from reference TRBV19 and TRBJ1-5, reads DGGITQSPKYLFRKEGQNVTLSCEQNLNHDAMYWYRQDPGQGLRLIYYSQIVNDFQKGDIAEGYSVSREKKESFPLTVTSAQKNPTAFYLCASSIGQNQPQHFGDGTRLSIL.